This T cell receptor (beta chain) was captured in a study of OX40 agonist ivuxolimab in advanced cancers. The wider study: A male proportion of just over 80% was recorded, with mean age around 62 years and range about 20 to 79.

V dropped 0 bases and J dropped 7 bases, with 19 bases sitting between them. Germline V gene lookup returns CDR1 MGHRA and CDR2 YSYEKL. This CDR3 is 18 amino acids long. Whole-study results and caveats: Partly responding patients at 0.1-3.0 mg/kg showed some of the smallest clonal expansion. Some nonresponders also had low normalized T-cell clonal expansion.

Measured with immunoSEQ multiplex PCR; TCRdb has only the in-frame clones, and not every one. The table records more than 15,000 clones, about 77% of them present only once. Points on this clone: Its antigen remains unknown.

The clonotype comes from an adult with an advanced solid tumor such as melanoma, head and neck, liver or kidney cancer. V usage is TRBV4-1 and J usage is TRBJ1-6; D gene ambiguous. The sequencing used CD4+ or CD8+ T cells sorted from blood, collected in a trial of the OX40 agonist ivuxolimab. Here the CDR3 reads CASSQDGVGSNINSPLHF. DNA of the CDR3: TGCGCCAGCAGCCAAGATGGGGTGGGGTCCAATATCAATTCACCCCTCCACTTT.